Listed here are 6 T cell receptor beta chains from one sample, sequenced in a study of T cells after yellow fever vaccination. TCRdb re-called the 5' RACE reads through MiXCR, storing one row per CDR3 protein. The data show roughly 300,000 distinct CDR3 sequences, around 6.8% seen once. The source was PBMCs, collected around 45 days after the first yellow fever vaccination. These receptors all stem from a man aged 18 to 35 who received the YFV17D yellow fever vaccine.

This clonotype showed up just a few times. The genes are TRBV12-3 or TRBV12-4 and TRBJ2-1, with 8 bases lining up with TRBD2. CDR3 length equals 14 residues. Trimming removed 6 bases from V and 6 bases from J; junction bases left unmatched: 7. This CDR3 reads CASRNRGGFNEQFF. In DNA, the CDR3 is TGTGCCAGCAGGAATCGGGGGGGGTTCAATGAGCAGTTCTTC.

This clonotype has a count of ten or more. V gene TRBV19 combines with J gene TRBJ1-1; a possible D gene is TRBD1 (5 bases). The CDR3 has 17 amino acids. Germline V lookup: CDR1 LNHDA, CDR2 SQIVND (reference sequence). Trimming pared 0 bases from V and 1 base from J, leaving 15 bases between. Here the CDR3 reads CASSIDRTMDKNTEAFF. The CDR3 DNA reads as TGTGCCAGTAGTATAGACCGAACAATGGACAAGAACACTGAAGCTTTCTTT.

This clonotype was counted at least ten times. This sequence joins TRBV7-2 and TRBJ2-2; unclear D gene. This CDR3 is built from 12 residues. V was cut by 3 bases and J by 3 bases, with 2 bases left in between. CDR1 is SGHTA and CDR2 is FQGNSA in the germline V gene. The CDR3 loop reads CASSLYTGELFF. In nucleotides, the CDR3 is TGTGCCAGCAGCTTGTACACCGGGGAGCTGTTTTTT.

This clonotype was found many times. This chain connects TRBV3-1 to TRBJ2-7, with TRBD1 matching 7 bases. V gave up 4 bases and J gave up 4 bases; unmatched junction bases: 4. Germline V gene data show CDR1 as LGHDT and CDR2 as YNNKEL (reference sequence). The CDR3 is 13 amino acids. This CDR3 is CASSRQGPYEQYV. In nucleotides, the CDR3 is TGTGCCAGCAGCCGACAGGGCCCATACGAGCAGTACGTC.

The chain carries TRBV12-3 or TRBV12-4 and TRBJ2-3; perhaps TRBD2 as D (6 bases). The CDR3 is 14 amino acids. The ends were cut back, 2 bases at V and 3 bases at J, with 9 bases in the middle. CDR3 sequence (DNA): TGTGCCAGCAGTTTACGCGGGGTGACAGATACGCAGTATTTT. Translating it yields CASSLRGVTDTQYF.

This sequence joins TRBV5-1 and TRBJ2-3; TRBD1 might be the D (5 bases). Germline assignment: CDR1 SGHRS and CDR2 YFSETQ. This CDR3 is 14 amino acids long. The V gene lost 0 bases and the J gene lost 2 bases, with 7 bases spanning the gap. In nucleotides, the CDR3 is TGCGCCAGCAGCTTGGCCAGGGACACAGATACGCAGTATTTT. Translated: CASSLARDTDTQYF.